This entry features one TCR beta chain sequence. The method was immunoSEQ multiplex PCR; TCRdb's version includes in-frame clones alone and lacks a portion of them. The table shows 50,000 to 60,000 clones, with around 93% occurring only once. Germline V gives CDR1 MGHRA, CDR2 YSYEKL. The CDR3 has 14 amino acids. V was pared by 0 bases and J by 8 bases, with 13 bases between. This sample was included in a study of T cell changes during pregnancy in multiple sclerosis. Source: CD4+ T cells from peripheral blood mononuclear cells, taken after pregnancy. The clonotype originates from a female donor in good health, enrolled as a control in a pregnancy study. J is TRBJ1-2 and V is TRBV4-1, with D tentatively TRBD1 (5 bases). As DNA, the CDR3 is TGCGCCAGCAGCCAAGATACCCCCCGGGGGGGCTACACCTTC. Translation: CASSQDTPRGGYTF.